This TCR beta chain was sequenced for a study of Graves' ophthalmopathy and Graves' hyperthyroidism. Study-wide results and limits: Ophthalmopathy progression prediction by the model yielded a sensitivity of approximately 70% and a specificity of about 72%. Blood also held most thyroid clonotypes expanded above 0.001 frequency.

Comment on this clonotype: Its antigen is unknown.

The sequenced template was RNA, covering the TCR beta CDR3 region. Second-round multiplex PCR came after first-round RT-PCR with HTBI primers. TCRdb re-derived calls from the multiplex PCR reads in MiXCR, one entry per CDR3 protein. Of 650,000 to 900,000 distinct CDR3 sequences listed, about 44% are singletons. V lost 5 bases, J lost 8 bases, and 15 bases lay in between. This CDR3 comprises 13 residues. Germline assignment: CDR1 DFQATT and CDR2 SNEGSKA (reference sequence). Each diagnosis was determined on the basis of clinical symptoms, serum thyroxine, TRAb, thyroid ultrasound and orbital computed tomography.

This TCR came from an adult man with Graves' ophthalmopathy. The sample was peripheral blood. V and J are TRBV20-1 and TRBJ1-4, with D uncertain. CDR3 amino acids: CSASFGVGEKLFF. In DNA form, the CDR3 reads TGCAGTGCTTCCTTCGGGGTTGGAGAAAAACTGTTTTTT.